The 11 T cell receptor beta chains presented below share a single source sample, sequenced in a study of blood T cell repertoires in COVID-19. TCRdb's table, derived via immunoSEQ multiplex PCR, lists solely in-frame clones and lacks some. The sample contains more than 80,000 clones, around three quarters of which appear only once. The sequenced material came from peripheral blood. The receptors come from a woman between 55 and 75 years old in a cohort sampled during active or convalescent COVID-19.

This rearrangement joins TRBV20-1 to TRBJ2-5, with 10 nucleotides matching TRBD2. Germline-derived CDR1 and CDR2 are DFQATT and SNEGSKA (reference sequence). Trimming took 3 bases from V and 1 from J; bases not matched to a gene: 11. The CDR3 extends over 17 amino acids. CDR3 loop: CSASPSGSGGTQETQYF. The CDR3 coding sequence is TGCAGTGCTAGTCCTAGTGGTAGCGGGGGGACCCAAGAGACCCAGTACTTC.

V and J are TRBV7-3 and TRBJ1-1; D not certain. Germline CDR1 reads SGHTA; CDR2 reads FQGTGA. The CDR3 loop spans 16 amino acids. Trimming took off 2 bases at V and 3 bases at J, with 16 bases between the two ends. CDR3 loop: CASSLDGAERHTEAFF. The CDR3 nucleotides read TGTGCCAGCAGCTTAGACGGAGCAGAAAGGCACACTGAAGCTTTCTTT.

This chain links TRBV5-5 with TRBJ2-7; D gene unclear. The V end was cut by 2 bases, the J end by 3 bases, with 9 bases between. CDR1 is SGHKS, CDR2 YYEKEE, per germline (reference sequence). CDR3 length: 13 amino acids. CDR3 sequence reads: CASSLHSYYEQYF. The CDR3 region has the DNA TGTGCCAGCAGCTTACACAGCTACTACGAGCAGTACTTC. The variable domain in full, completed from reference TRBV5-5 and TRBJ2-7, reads DAGVTQSPTHLIKTRGQQVTLRCSPISGHKSVSWYQQVLGQGPQFIFQYYEKEERGRGNFPDRFSARQFPNYSSELNVNALLLGDSALYLCASSLHSYYEQYFGPGTRLTVT.

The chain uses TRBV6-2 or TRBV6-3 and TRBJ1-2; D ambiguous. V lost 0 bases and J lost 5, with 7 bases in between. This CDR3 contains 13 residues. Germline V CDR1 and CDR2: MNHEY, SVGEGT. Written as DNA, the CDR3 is TGTGCCAGCAGTTACTCGTCTGCGTATGGCTACACCTTC. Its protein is CASSYSSAYGYTF.

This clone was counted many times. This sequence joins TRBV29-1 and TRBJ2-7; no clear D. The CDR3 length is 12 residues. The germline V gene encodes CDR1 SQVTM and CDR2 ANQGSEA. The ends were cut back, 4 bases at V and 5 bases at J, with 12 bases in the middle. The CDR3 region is CSVGDGVNEQYF. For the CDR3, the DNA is TGCAGCGTTGGAGACGGAGTGAACGAGCAGTACTTC.

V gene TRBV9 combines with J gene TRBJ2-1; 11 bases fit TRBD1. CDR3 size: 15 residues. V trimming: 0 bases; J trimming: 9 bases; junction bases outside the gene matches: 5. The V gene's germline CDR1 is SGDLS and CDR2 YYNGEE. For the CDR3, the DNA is TGTGCCAGCAGCGTAGAAGGACAGGGGGCGGGTGAGCAGTTCTTC. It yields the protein CASSVEGQGAGEQFF.

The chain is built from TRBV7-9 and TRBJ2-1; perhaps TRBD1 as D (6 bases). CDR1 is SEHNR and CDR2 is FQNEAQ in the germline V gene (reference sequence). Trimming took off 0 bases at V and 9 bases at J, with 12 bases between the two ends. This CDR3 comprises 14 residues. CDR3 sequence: CASSLAPDSREQFF. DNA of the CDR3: TGTGCCAGCAGCTTAGCGCCGGACAGCCGTGAGCAGTTCTTC.

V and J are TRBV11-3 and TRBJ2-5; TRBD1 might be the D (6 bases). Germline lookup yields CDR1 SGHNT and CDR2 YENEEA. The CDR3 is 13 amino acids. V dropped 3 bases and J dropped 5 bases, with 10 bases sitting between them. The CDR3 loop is CASSFTGTETQYF. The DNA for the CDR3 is TGTGCCAGCAGCTTTACAGGGACGGAGACCCAGTACTTC.

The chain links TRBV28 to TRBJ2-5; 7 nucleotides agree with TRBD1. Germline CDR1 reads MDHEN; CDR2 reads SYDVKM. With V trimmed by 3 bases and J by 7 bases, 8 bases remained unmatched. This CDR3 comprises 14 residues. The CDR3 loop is CASSFQTGEGTQYF. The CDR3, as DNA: TGTGCCAGCAGTTTCCAAACAGGGGAAGGGACCCAGTACTTC.

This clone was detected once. The CDR3 sequence is CASGYRGPYGYTF. For the CDR3, the DNA is TGTGCCAGCGGCTACAGGGGGCCCTATGGCTACACCTTC. The V and J genes are TRBV6-5 and TRBJ1-2, with 9 bases that match TRBD1. CDR1 MNHEY and CDR2 SVGAGI come from the germline V gene. With 8 bases clipped from V and 4 bases from J, the junction kept 5 bases outside the gene matches. The CDR3 loop spans 13 amino acids.

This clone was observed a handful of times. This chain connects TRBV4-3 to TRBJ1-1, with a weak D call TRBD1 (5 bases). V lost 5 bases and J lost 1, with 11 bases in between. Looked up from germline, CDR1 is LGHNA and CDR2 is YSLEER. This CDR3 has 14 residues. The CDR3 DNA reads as TGCGCCAGCAGCGAAACGCAGGGGAACACTGAAGCTTTCTTT. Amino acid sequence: CASSETQGNTEAFF.